This entry lists 19 T cell receptor beta chains sequenced from one sample in a study of T cell repertoires in cytomegalovirus infection. TCRdb re-called the reads with MiXCR, one entry per CDR3 protein. The data show some 680,000 distinct CDR3 sequences, roughly a third seen once. Sequenced sample: PBMCs. Source of these receptors: a human donor in good health (CMV status not recorded). Some clones in this sample may be carry-over from other donors' samples.

This clonotype was found a few times. The rearrangement uses TRBV6-5 and TRBJ2-2; D call uncertain. The CDR3 is 14 residues long. V lost 1 base and J lost 2, with 5 bases in between. CDR1 MNHEY and CDR2 SVGAGI come from the germline V gene. CDR3 in DNA: TGTGCCAGCAGTTACTTGACCAACACCGGGGAGCTGTTTTTT. Encoded protein: CASSYLTNTGELFF.

This clonotype was detected a few times. V is TRBV7-9 and J is TRBJ1-2; maybe TRBD1 (5 bases). This CDR3 region has 15 residues. V was cut by 1 base and J by 4 bases, with 13 bases left in between. Germline loops: CDR1 SEHNR, CDR2 FQNEAQ (reference sequence). CDR3 sequence (DNA): TGTGCCAGCAGCTTAGGGGACCTGGGGCCCTATGGCTACACCTTC. Translated, it gives CASSLGDLGPYGYTF. Combining the CDR3 with reference TRBV7-9 and TRBJ1-2 gives the whole variable domain DTGVSQNPRHKITKRGQNVTFRCDPISEHNRLYWYRQTLGQGPEFLTYFQNEAQLEKSRLLSDRFSAERPKGSFSTLEIQRTEQGDSAMYLCASSLGDLGPYGYTFGSGTRLTVV.

This chain uses TRBV18 with TRBJ1-4; D remains ambiguous. V lost 2 bases and J lost 1, with 17 bases in between. There are 18 residues in the CDR3. CDR1 is KGHSH, CDR2 LQKENI, per germline. CDR3 nucleotide sequence: TGTGCCAGCTCACCAGGTGCCGGAGGGAGTGGAACTAATGAAAAACTGTTTTTT. Protein product: CASSPGAGGSGTNEKLFF. Supplemented by reference TRBV18 and TRBJ1-4, the full variable domain reads NAGVMQNPRHLVRRRGQEARLRCSPMKGHSHVYWYRQLPEEGLKFMVYLQKENIIDESGMPKERFSAEFPKEGPSILRIQQVVRGDSAAYFCASSPGAGGSGTNEKLFFGSGTQLSVL.

This clonotype was seen once. The chain couples TRBV18 to TRBJ1-4; D not resolved. Germline V gene sequence: CDR1 KGHSH, CDR2 LQKENI. CDR3 size: 14 residues. V shed 6 bases and J shed 2 bases, with 10 bases lying between them. CDR3 nucleotides: TGTGCCAGCTCGCTGGTCGTGACTAATGAAAAACTGTTTTTT. It is translated as CASSLVVTNEKLFF.

This clonotype appeared many times. The chain carries TRBV7-2 and TRBJ2-5; the D is unclear. The V gene lost 1 base and the J gene lost 1 base, with 10 bases spanning the gap. CDR1 and CDR2 from the germline V gene are SGHTA and FQGNSA. This CDR3 region has 15 residues. The CDR3: CASSLGGTGQETQYF. The CDR3 bases are TGTGCCAGCAGCTTAGGCGGCACTGGCCAAGAGACCCAGTACTTC.

This clonotype appeared many times. The rearrangement links TRBV7-9 to TRBJ1-1, with TRBD1 as a possible D gene (5 bases). The CDR3 contains 14 residues. Germline lookup yields CDR1 SEHNR and CDR2 FQNEAQ (reference sequence). The V and J ends lost 4 bases and 2 bases respectively, with 11 bases between them. The chain's CDR3 is CASSSGTGNTEAFF. The CDR3, as DNA: TGTGCCAGCAGCTCGGGTACAGGTAACACTGAAGCTTTCTTT. Supplemented by reference TRBV7-9 and TRBJ1-1, the full variable domain reads DTGVSQNPRHKITKRGQNVTFRCDPISEHNRLYWYRQTLGQGPEFLTYFQNEAQLEKSRLLSDRFSAERPKGSFSTLEIQRTEQGDSAMYLCASSSGTGNTEAFFGQGTRLTVV.

This rearrangement joins TRBV5-1 to TRBJ2-1; 9 bases map to TRBD2. Germline V gene data show CDR1 as SGHRS and CDR2 as YFSETQ. J was trimmed by 5 bases and V by 0 bases; bases with no gene match: 6. This CDR3 has 16 residues. Here the CDR3 DNA reads TGCGCCAGCAGCTTGGCCATTAGCGGGAGAGACAATGAGCAGTTCTTC. It codes for CASSLAISGRDNEQFF.

V is TRBV6-5 and J is TRBJ1-1; no clear D. Looked up from germline, CDR1 is MNHEY and CDR2 is SVGAGI. The length of the CDR3 is 15 residues. V gave up 5 bases and J gave up 4 bases, with 17 bases separating them. The DNA of the CDR3 is TGTGCCAGCAGTGACTTCAGGCCCCGCGGCACTGAAGCTTTCTTT. Its translation: CASSDFRPRGTEAFF.

The CDR3 DNA follows: TGTGCCAGCAGTGAAATTCCCACCAATCAGCCCCAGCATTTT. Amino acids: CASSEIPTNQPQHF. This chain joins TRBV6-1 and TRBJ1-5; D unclear. CDR1 and CDR2 (germline): MNHNS, SASEGT. The CDR3 loop spans 14 amino acids. V lost 2 bases and J 3 bases, leaving 8 bases between the germline ends.

This clonotype has a count of ten or more. The V and J genes are TRBV7-2 and TRBJ2-7; TRBD1 matches at 7 bases. CDR1 SGHTA and CDR2 FQGNSA come from the germline V gene. The trim removed 1 base at V and 4 bases at J, leaving 7 bases unmatched. The CDR3 length is 15 residues. CDR3 region: CASSLVQGDFYEQYF. Here the CDR3 DNA reads TGTGCCAGCAGCTTAGTTCAGGGGGATTTTTACGAGCAGTACTTC.

The J gene is TRBJ2-7, the V gene TRBV7-6; 9 bases are a match to TRBD2. V was clipped by 3 bases and J by 0 bases; unmatched bases: 3. The germline gives CDR1 SGHVS, CDR2 FNYEAQ. This CDR3 contains 15 residues. In DNA, the CDR3 is TGTGCCAGCAGCTTGGGGACTAGCTTCTCCTACGAGCAGTACTTC. Translated, it gives CASSLGTSFSYEQYF. The full variable domain, its missing parts supplied by reference TRBV7-6 and TRBJ2-7, is GAGVSQSPRYKVTKRGQDVALRCDPISGHVSLYWYRQALGQGPEFLTYFNYEAQQDKSGLPNDRFSAERPEGSISTLTIQRTEQRDSAMYRCASSLGTSFSYEQYFGPGTRLTVT.

The chain combines TRBV10-3 with TRBJ2-7; TRBD1 matches 7 bases. CDR1 and CDR2 from the germline V gene are ENHRY and SYGVKD. V shed 4 bases and J 2 bases; nucleotides not matched to a gene: 8. The CDR3 contains 15 residues. As DNA, the CDR3 is TGTGCCATCAGTGGGCAGACAGGGCTCGCCTACGAGCAGTACTTC. Protein sequence: CAISGQTGLAYEQYF.

This clonotype has just a few counts. The J gene is TRBJ2-3, the V gene TRBV27; 9 bases are shared with TRBD2. V dropped 5 bases and J dropped 1; count of bases not matched to a gene: 7. The CDR3 has 16 amino acids. Germline CDR1 and CDR2: MNHEY and SMNVEV (reference sequence). The CDR3 loop is CASSAPPSGGTDTQYF. CDR3 bases: TGTGCCAGCAGTGCTCCACCTAGCGGGGGCACAGATACGCAGTATTTT.

The chain carries TRBV14 and TRBJ1-6, with D uncertain. Germline CDR1 SGHDN, CDR2 FVKESK. Trimming removed 2 bases at V and 10 bases at J, with 33 bases between. The CDR3 extends over 21 amino acids. The CDR3 is CASSQIGFTLEGGSLYSPLHF. The CDR3 DNA sequence: TGTGCCAGCAGCCAAATCGGATTCACCTTGGAGGGTGGGTCTCTGTACTCACCCCTCCACTTT.

About this clonotype itself: The CDR3 carries no conserved terminal phenylalanine or tryptophan, so it likely arises from a read error. The V gene is TRBV29-1, the J gene TRBJ1-4; 7 nucleotides match TRBD1. Germline lookup yields CDR1 SQVTM and CDR2 ANQGSEA. This CDR3 has 12 amino acids. Here the CDR3 reads CRVEPRQGGLFC. CDR3 DNA: TGCCGCGTTGAACCCCGACAGGGCGGACTGTTTTGT.

This clonotype has more than one count but fewer than ten. This sequence joins TRBV4-2 and TRBJ1-2, with 7 bases aligning to TRBD1. CDR1 and CDR2 from the germline V gene are LGHNA and YNFKEQ. The junction had 12 bases not matched to a gene; V was cut back by 4 bases and J by 1 base. CDR3 size: 17 residues. For the CDR3, the DNA is TGTGCCAGCAGCCCAGGGGGGGGCGGGGATTATAACTATGGCTACACCTTC. This sequence encodes CASSPGGGGDYNYGYTF.

This clonotype was seen many times. Relative to the germline gene, one junction end is altered; a read error may explain this. V and J are TRBV7-6 and TRBJ1-6; TRBD1 aligns across 7 bases. Looked up from germline, CDR1 is SGHVS and CDR2 is FNYEAQ. This CDR3 contains 21 residues. Here the CDR3 reads CASSLAKGSGGDSSYNSPLHF. As DNA, the CDR3 is TGTGCCAGCAGCCTAGCAAAGGGTAGCGGCGGGGACAGCTCCTATAATTCACCCCTCCACTTT.

This clonotype was observed a few times. V gene TRBV2 combines with J gene TRBJ2-7; 8 bases are shared with TRBD2. The CDR3 has 14 residues. V trimming: 9 bases; J trimming: 6 bases; junction bases outside the gene matches: 13. Germline values: CDR1 SNHLY, CDR2 FYNNEI. Here the CDR3 reads CASQSGRGGLEQYF. The CDR3 DNA reads as TGTGCCAGTCAGAGCGGGAGAGGGGGGCTCGAGCAGTACTTC.

This clonotype was observed at least ten times. This chain joins TRBV7-8 and TRBJ2-6, with D possibly matching TRBD1 (6 bases). V lost 5 bases to trimming and J lost 4 bases, with 21 bases between them. The CDR3 loop spans 18 amino acids. Germline-derived CDR1 and CDR2 are SGHVS and FQNEAQ. Written as DNA, the CDR3 is TGTGCCAGCAGCCCCAAGGCTACAGGGATCGGAGGGGCCAACGTCCTGACTTTC. Translated, it gives CASSPKATGIGGANVLTF. Supplemented by reference TRBV7-8 and TRBJ2-6, the full variable domain reads GAGVSQSPRYKVAKRGQDVALRCDPISGHVSLFWYQQALGQGPEFLTYFQNEAQLDKSGLPSDRFFAERPEGSVSTLKIQRTQQEDSAVYLCASSPKATGIGGANVLTFGAGSRLTVL.